This T cell receptor beta chain is from a study of blood T cell repertoires in COVID-19. Turning to the study itself: Samples of COVID-19 (acute and convalescent) were obtained from the United States, Italy and Spain. PBMCs, B-cell-depleted T cells, or T cells provided the cDNA or gDNA that made up the material.

The CDR3 consists of 14 residues. Looked up from germline, CDR1 is SGHRS and CDR2 is YFSETQ. V dropped 0 bases and J dropped 0 bases, with 6 bases sitting between them. Per the original methods: The assay estimated nucleated cells by amplifying reference gene primers. This table comes from immunoSEQ multiplex PCR, and its TCRdb copy is limited to in-frame clones, with some not included. Clone size and V and J calls were adopted from that table, with D and trimming inferred from the DNA. This sample yields roughly 86,000 clones, of which roughly 91% are seen a single time; 1.9% belongs to the top ten.

Sequencing was performed on peripheral blood. This chain uses TRBV5-1 with TRBJ1-2; TRBD1 is a possible D gene (5 bases). This sequence originates from a woman between 50 and 59 years old in a cohort sampled during active COVID-19. The CDR3 here is CASSLAGTNYGYTF. As DNA, the CDR3 is TGCGCCAGCAGCTTGGCAGGGACTAACTATGGCTACACCTTC.